These T cell receptor beta chains were read from a single sample in a study of beta chain features in type 1 diabetes. Assay used: immunoSEQ multiplex PCR; TCRdb lists only in-frame clones, some missing. The table records some 360,000 clones, over 9% of them present only once. Sequencing was performed on central memory CD4+ T cells from blood. The receptor source for this set is a man younger than 45 with type 1 diabetes. The CDR3 runs from the conserved cysteine through the conserved F or W. The order of the fields is J gene, D gene, clone size, V gene, CDR3 protein, CDR3 DNA. A D gene is named only where the DNA matches it firmly. A clone size is listed for some rows: how often the clone was seen (once, few, many), or a class if it is expanded.

j_gene: TRBJ2-3; d_gene: TRBD1; abundance: few; v_gene: TRBV5-1; CDR3aa: CASSVQGPDTQYF; CDR3nt: TGCGCCAGCAGCGTACAGGGGCCAGATACGCAGTATTTT
j_gene: TRBJ1-5; d_gene: TRBD1; abundance: few; v_gene: TRBV28; CDR3aa: CASTGGNHQPQHF; CDR3nt: TGTGCCAGTACAGGGGGGAACCATCAGCCCCAGCATTTT
j_gene: TRBJ2-7; d_gene: TRBD2; abundance: NA; v_gene: TRBV5-1; CDR3aa: CASSTTSGRAGSYEQYF; CDR3nt: TGCGCCAGCAGCACAACTAGCGGGAGGGCCGGCTCCTACGAGCAGTACTTC
j_gene: TRBJ2-7; d_gene: TRBD1; abundance: NA; v_gene: TRBV6-6; CDR3aa: CASSYSKQGAIEQYF; CDR3nt: TGTGCCAGCAGTTACTCGAAACAGGGGGCGATCGAGCAGTACTTC
j_gene: TRBJ1-5; d_gene: NA; abundance: few; v_gene: TRBV15; CDR3aa: CATSTGSGNQPQHF; CDR3nt: TGTGCCACCAGCACTGGCTCCGGAAATCAGCCCCAGCATTTT
j_gene: TRBJ2-2; d_gene: NA; abundance: few; v_gene: TRBV7-2; CDR3aa: CASSHGEDKLFF; CDR3nt: TGTGCCAGCAGCCACGGGGAGGATAAGCTGTTTTTT
j_gene: TRBJ1-2; d_gene: TRBD1; abundance: NA; v_gene: TRBV2; CDR3aa: CASSEGAGGDGYTF; CDR3nt: TGTGCCAGCAGTGAAGGGGCAGGGGGCGACGGCTACACCTTC
j_gene: TRBJ2-1; d_gene: NA; abundance: NA; v_gene: TRBV5-4; CDR3aa: CASSLDSRAGNEQFF; CDR3nt: TGTGCCAGCAGCTTGGATAGTCGCGCAGGAAATGAGCAGTTCTTC
j_gene: TRBJ1-4; d_gene: NA; abundance: many; v_gene: TRBV28; CDR3aa: CASSSGAGGNEKLFF; CDR3nt: TGTGCCAGCAGTTCAGGGGCAGGTGGTAATGAAAAACTGTTTTTT
j_gene: TRBJ2-2; d_gene: NA; abundance: NA; v_gene: TRBV2; CDR3aa: CASSPFKTGELFF; CDR3nt: TGTGCCAGCAGTCCTTTCAAAACCGGGGAGCTGTTTTTT
j_gene: TRBJ2-2; d_gene: NA; abundance: few; v_gene: TRBV30; CDR3aa: CAWRGRSPNTGELFF; CDR3nt: TGTGCCTGGAGGGGGAGGTCACCGAACACCGGGGAGCTGTTTTTT
j_gene: TRBJ2-5; d_gene: NA; abundance: few; v_gene: TRBV28; CDR3aa: CASSLASVPETQYF; CDR3nt: TGTGCCAGCAGTTTAGCTAGCGTCCCAGAGACCCAGTACTTC